What follows describes a single TCR beta chain. Here immunoSEQ multiplex PCR was the method, and the copy in TCRdb shows in-frame clones only, minus some. The sample carries approximately 79,000 clones, about nine tenths recorded once. Every patient was affected by relapse after autologous stem cell transplantation, while exposure to brentuximab vedotin was not uniform. The sample is drawn from a study of PD-1 blockade in classical Hodgkin lymphoma. Across the whole study: The nivolumab dose that patients received was 3 mg/kg, given intravenously every 2 weeks.

The specimen comprised peripheral blood mononuclear cells (PBMCs), sampled before the second cycle of nivolumab. This TCR derives from a human donor with classical Hodgkin lymphoma.

CDR3 bases: TGTGCCAGCAGTATCACAGGGGCCACTGAAGCTTTCTTT. This translates into CASSITGATEAFF. The chain joins TRBV2 to TRBJ1-1; 7 bases are shared with TRBD1. Germline CDR1 is SNHLY and CDR2 is FYNNEI. CDR3 size: 13 residues. V was clipped by 5 bases and J by 4 bases; unmatched bases: 4.